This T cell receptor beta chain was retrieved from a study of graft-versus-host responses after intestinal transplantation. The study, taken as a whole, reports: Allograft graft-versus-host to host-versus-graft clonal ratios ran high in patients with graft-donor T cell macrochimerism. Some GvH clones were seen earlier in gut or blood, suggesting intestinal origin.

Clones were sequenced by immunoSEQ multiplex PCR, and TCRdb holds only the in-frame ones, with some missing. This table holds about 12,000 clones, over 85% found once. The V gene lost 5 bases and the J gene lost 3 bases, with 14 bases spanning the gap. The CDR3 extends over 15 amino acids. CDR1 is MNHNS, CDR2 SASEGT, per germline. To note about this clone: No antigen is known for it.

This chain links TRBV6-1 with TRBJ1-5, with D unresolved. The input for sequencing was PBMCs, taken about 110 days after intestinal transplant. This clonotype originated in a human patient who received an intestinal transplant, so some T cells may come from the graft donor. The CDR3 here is CASSPWTGHNQPQHF. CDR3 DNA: TGTGCCAGCAGTCCGTGGACGGGCCACAATCAGCCCCAGCATTTT.